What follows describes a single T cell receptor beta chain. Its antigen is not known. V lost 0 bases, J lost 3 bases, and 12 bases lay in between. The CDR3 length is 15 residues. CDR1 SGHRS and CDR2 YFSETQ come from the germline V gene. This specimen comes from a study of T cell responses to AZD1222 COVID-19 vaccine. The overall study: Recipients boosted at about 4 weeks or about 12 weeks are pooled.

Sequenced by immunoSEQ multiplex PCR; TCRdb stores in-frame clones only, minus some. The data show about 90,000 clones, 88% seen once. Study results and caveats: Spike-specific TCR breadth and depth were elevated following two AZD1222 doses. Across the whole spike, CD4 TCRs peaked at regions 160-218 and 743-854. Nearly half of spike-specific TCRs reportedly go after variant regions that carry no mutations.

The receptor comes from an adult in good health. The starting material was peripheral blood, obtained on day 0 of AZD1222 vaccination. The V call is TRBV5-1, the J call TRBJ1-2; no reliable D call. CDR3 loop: CASSLETVGYYGYTF. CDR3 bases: TGCGCCAGCAGCTTGGAGACGGTCGGCTACTATGGCTACACCTTC.